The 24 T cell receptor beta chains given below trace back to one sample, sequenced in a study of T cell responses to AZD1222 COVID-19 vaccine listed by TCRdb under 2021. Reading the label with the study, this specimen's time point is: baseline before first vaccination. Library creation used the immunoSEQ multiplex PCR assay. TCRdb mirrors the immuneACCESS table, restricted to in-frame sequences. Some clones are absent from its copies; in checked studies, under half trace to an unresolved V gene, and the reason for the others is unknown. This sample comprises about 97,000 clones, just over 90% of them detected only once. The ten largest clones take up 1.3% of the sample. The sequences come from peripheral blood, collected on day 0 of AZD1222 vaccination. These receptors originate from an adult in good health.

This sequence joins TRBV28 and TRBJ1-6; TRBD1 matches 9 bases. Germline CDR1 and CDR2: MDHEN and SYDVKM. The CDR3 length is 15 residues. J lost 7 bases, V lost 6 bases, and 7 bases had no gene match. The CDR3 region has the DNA TGTGCCAGCAGGTGGACAGGGGCCATGAATTCACCCCTCCACTTT. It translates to CASRWTGAMNSPLHF.

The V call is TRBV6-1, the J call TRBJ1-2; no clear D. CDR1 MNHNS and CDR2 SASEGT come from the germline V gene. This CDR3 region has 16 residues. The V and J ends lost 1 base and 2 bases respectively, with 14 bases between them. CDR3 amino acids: CASSEVGAGFNYGYTF. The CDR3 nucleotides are TGTGCCAGCAGTGAAGTTGGTGCAGGCTTCAACTATGGCTACACCTTC.

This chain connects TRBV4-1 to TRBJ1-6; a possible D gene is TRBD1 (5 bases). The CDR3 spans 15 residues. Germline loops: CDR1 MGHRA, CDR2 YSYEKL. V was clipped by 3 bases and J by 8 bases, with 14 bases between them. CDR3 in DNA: TGCGCCAGCAGCCATCATGGGGCGTGGGATTCACCCCTCCACTTT. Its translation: CASSHHGAWDSPLHF.

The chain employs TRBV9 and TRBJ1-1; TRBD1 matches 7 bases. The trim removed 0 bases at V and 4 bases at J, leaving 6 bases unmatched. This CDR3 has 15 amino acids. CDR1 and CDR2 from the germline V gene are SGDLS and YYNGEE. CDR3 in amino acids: CASSVVGRGFTEAFF. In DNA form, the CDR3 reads TGTGCCAGCAGCGTAGTGGGCAGGGGGTTCACTGAAGCTTTCTTT.

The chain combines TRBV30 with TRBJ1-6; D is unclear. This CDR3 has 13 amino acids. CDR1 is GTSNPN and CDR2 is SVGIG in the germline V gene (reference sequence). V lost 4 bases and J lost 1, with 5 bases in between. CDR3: CAWTASYNSPLHF. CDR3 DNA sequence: TGTGCCTGGACCGCGTCCTATAATTCACCCCTCCACTTT.

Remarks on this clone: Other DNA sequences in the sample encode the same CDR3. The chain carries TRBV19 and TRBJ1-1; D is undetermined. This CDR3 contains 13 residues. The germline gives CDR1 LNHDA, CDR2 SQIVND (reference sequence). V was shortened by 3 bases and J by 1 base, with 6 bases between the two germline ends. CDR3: CASSITANTEAFF. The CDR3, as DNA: TGTGCCAGTAGTATCACAGCGAACACTGAAGCTTTCTTT.

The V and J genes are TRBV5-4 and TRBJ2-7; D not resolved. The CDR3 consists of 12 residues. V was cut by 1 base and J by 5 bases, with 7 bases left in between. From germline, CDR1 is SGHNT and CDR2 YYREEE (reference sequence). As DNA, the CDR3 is TGTGCCAGCAGCTTGTTTGTCCACGAGCAGTACTTC. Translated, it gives CASSLFVHEQYF.

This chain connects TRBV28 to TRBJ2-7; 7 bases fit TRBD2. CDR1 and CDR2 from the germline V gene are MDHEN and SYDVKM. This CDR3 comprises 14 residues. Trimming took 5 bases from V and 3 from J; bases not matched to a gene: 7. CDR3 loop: CASSPMWGGYEQYF. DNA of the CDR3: TGTGCCAGCAGTCCAATGTGGGGGGGCTACGAGCAGTACTTC.

CDR3: CASSLGEPDTQYF. In DNA form, the CDR3 reads TGTGCCAGCAGCTTGGGGGAGCCAGATACGCAGTATTTT. The chain employs TRBV5-6 and TRBJ2-3; the D gene is possibly TRBD2 (5 bases). The V and J ends lost 0 bases and 4 bases respectively, with 6 bases between them. In germline, CDR1 is SGHDT, CDR2 YYEEEE. The CDR3 consists of 13 residues.

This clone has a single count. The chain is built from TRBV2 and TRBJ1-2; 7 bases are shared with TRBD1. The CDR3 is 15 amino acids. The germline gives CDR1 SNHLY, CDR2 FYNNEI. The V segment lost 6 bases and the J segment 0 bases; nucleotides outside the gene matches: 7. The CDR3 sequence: CASSETGDANYGYTF. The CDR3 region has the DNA TGTGCCAGCAGCGAAACAGGGGACGCTAACTATGGCTACACCTTC.

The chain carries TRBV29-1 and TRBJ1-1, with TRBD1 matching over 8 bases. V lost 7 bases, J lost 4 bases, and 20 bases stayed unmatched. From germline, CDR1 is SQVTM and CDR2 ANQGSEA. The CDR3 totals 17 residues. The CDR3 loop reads CSARLGQGTPRGTEAFF. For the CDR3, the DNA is TGCAGCGCCCGTCTAGGACAGGGTACACCTCGGGGCACTGAAGCTTTCTTT.

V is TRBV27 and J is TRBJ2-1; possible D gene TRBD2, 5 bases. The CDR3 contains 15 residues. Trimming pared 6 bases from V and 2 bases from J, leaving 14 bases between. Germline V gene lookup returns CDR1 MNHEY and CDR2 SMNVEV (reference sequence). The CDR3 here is CASSPGLSPYNEQFF. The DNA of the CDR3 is TGTGCCAGCAGCCCCGGACTCAGCCCCTACAATGAGCAGTTCTTC.

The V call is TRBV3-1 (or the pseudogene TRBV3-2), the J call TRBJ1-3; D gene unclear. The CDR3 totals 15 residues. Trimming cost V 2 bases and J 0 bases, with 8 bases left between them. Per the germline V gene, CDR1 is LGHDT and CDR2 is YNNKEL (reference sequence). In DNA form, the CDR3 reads TGTGCCAGCAGCCAACTGTCTCTCTCTGGAAACACCATATATTTT. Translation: CASSQLSLSGNTIYF.

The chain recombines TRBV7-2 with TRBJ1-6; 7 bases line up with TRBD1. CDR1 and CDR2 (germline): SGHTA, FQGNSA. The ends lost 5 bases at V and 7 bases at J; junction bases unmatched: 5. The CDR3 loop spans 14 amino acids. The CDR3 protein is CASSPGQENSPLHF. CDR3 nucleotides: TGTGCCAGCAGCCCCGGACAGGAGAATTCACCCCTCCACTTT.

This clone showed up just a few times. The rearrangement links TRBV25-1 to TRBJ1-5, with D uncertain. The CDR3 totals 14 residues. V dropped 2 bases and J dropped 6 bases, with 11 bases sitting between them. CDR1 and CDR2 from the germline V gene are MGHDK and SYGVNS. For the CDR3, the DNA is TGTGCCAGCAGTGAAGTCGGGGAGGGTCAGCCCCAGCATTTT. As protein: CASSEVGEGQPQHF. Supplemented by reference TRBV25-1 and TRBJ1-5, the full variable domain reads EADIYQTPRYLVIGTGKKITLECSQTMGHDKMYWYQQDPGMELHLIHYSYGVNSTEKGDLSSESTVSRIRTEHFPLTLESARPSHTSQYLCASSEVGEGQPQHFGDGTRLSIL.

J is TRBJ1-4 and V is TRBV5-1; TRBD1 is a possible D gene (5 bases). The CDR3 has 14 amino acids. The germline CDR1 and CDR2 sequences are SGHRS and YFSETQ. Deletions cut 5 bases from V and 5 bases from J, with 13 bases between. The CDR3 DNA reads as TGCGCCAGCAGTGTCGGGGCTGAGAATGAAAAACTGTTTTTT. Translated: CASSVGAENEKLFF.

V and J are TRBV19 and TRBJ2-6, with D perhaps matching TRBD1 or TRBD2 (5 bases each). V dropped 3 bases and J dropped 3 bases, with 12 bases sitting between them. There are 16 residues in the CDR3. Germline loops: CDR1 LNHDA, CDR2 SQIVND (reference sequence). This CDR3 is CASSIIGGYGANVLTF. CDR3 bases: TGTGCCAGTAGTATTATTGGGGGATATGGGGCCAACGTCCTGACTTTC.

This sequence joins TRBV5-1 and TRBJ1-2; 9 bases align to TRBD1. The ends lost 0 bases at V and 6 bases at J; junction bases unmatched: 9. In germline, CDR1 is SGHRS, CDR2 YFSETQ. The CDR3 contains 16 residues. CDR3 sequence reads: CASSLETGGKLDGYTF. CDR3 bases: TGCGCCAGCAGCTTGGAGACAGGGGGTAAGCTGGATGGCTACACCTTC.

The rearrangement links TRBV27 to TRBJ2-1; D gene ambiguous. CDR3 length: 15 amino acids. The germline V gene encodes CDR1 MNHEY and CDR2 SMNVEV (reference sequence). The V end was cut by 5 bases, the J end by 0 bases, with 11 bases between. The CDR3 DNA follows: TGTGCCAGCAGTCGAGACTTCCGCTCCTACAATGAGCAGTTCTTC. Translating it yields CASSRDFRSYNEQFF.

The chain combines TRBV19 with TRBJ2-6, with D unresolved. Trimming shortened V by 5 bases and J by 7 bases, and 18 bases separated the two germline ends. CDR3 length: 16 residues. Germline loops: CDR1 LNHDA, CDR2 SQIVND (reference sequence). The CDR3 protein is CASSLDGLLGANVLTF. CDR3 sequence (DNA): TGTGCCAGTAGTCTGGACGGCCTCTTAGGAGCCAACGTCCTGACTTTC.

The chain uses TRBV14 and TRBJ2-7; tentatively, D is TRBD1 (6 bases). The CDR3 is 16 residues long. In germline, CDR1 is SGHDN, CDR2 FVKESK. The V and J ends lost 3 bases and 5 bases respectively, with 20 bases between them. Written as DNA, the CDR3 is TGTGCCAGCAGCCACGGAGAGACAGGTTTTATCCACGAGCAGTACTTC. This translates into CASSHGETGFIHEQYF.

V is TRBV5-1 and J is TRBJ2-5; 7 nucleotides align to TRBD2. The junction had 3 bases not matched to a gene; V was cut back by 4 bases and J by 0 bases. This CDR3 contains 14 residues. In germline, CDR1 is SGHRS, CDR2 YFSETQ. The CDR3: CASSPGTNQETQYF. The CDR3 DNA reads TGCGCCAGCAGCCCCGGGACTAACCAAGAGACCCAGTACTTC. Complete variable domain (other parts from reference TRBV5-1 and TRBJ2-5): KAGVTQTPRYLIKTRGQQVTLSCSPISGHRSVSWYQQTPGQGLQFLFEYFSETQRNKGNFPGRFSGRQFSNSRSEMNVSTLELGDSALYLCASSPGTNQETQYFGPGTRLLVL.

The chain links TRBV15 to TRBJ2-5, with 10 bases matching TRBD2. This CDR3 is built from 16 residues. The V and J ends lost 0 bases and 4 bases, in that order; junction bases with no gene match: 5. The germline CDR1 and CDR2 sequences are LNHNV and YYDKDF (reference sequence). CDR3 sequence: CATSRELAGSGETQYF. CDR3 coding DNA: TGTGCCACCAGCAGAGAACTAGCGGGGAGCGGAGAGACCCAGTACTTC.

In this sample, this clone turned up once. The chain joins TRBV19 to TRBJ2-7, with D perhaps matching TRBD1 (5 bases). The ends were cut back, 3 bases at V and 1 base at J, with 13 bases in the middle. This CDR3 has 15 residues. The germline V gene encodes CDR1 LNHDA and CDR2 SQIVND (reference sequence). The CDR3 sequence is CASSIGPRDSYEQYF. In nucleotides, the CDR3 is TGTGCCAGTAGTATTGGCCCCAGGGATTCCTACGAGCAGTACTTC. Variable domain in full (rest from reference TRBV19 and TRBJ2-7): DGGITQSPKYLFRKEGQNVTLSCEQNLNHDAMYWYRQDPGQGLRLIYYSQIVNDFQKGDIAEGYSVSREKKESFPLTVTSAQKNPTAFYLCASSIGPRDSYEQYFGPGTRLTVT.